This passage covers 26 T cell receptor beta chains from one sample sequenced in a study of blood T cell repertoires in COVID-19. Some clones are missing from TCRdb's copy, which holds only in-frame ones; the method was immunoSEQ multiplex PCR. The profile shows approximately 340,000 clones, around 83% of them singletons. The source material was peripheral blood. These receptors came from a man younger than 40 with active or convalescent COVID-19.

The chain combines TRBV28 with TRBJ2-1; D not resolved. The CDR3 loop spans 13 amino acids. Trimming took off 10 bases at V and 2 bases at J, with 12 bases between the two ends. Germline CDR1 reads MDHEN; CDR2 reads SYDVKM. In nucleotides, the CDR3 is TGTGCCACACGACAAACCACCTACAATGAGCAGTTCTTC. Translated, it gives CATRQTTYNEQFF.

This clone was seen once. The CDR3 sequence is CASSLYHNTEGYGYTF. In nucleotides, the CDR3 is TGTGCCAGCAGCTTATACCATAATACCGAGGGCTATGGCTACACCTTC. V usage is TRBV7-3 and J usage is TRBJ1-2; D ambiguous. Germline CDR1 reads SGHTA; CDR2 reads FQGTGA. The V end was cut by 2 bases, the J end by 4 bases, with 17 bases between. This CDR3 region has 16 residues.

The V call is TRBV11-3, the J call TRBJ2-3, with 8 bases lining up with TRBD2. Unmatched junction bases numbered 3, after V lost 1 base and J lost 6 bases. CDR1 SGHNT and CDR2 YENEEA come from the germline V gene. The CDR3 is 14 residues long. The CDR3 loop is CASSLAGGMDTQYF. The CDR3 DNA sequence: TGTGCCAGCAGCTTAGCGGGAGGGATGGATACGCAGTATTTT.

V usage is TRBV25-1 and J usage is TRBJ2-5, with TRBD2 matching 8 bases. The V gene's germline CDR1 is MGHDK and CDR2 SYGVNS. The CDR3 length is 14 residues. V was pared by 8 bases and J by 2 bases, with 7 bases of the junction left unmatched. In DNA, the CDR3 is TGTGCCAGCCAAACTAGCGGTCCACAAGAGACCCAGTACTTC. Translating gives CASQTSGPQETQYF.

This chain uses TRBV19 with TRBJ2-7; D unresolved. In germline, CDR1 is LNHDA, CDR2 SQIVND (reference sequence). V lost 6 bases and J lost 4, with 13 bases in between. The CDR3 consists of 13 residues. DNA for the CDR3: TGTGCCAGTAGCTCCGGTACACAGTACGAGCAGTACTTC. This gives the protein CASSSGTQYEQYF.

This clone was recorded a few times. J is TRBJ2-7 and V is TRBV28, with D perhaps matching TRBD1 (6 bases). The length of the CDR3 is 15 residues. Trimming took off 5 bases at V and 5 bases at J, with 19 bases between the two ends. Germline CDR1 and CDR2: MDHEN and SYDVKM. CDR3 sequence (DNA): TGTGCCAGCAGTGGTTCCGACAGGTTGAGGAACGAGCAGTACTTC. It is translated as CASSGSDRLRNEQYF.

The V gene is TRBV19, the J gene TRBJ2-7; 8 bases line up with TRBD2. Trimming at V came to 4 bases and at J to 5 bases, leaving 4 bases not matched to a gene. The germline V gene has CDR1 LNHDA and CDR2 SQIVND (reference sequence). The CDR3 spans 13 residues. The CDR3 loop reads CASSTREGDEQYF. CDR3 sequence (DNA): TGTGCCAGTAGTACCCGGGAGGGGGACGAGCAGTACTTC. The full variable domain, its missing parts supplied by reference TRBV19 and TRBJ2-7, is DGGITQSPKYLFRKEGQNVTLSCEQNLNHDAMYWYRQDPGQGLRLIYYSQIVNDFQKGDIAEGYSVSREKKESFPLTVTSAQKNPTAFYLCASSTREGDEQYFGPGTRLTVT.

The J gene is TRBJ2-5, the V gene TRBV14; D might be TRBD2 (6 bases). This CDR3 has 15 residues. Trimming removed 4 bases at V and 4 bases at J, with 16 bases between. In germline, CDR1 is SGHDN, CDR2 FVKESK. The CDR3 DNA follows: TGTGCCAGCAGCCCCGGGACTCATGGGGGAGAGACCCAGTACTTC. Protein sequence: CASSPGTHGGETQYF.

This rearrangement joins TRBV24-1 to TRBJ2-1; TRBD1 is a possible D gene (6 bases). Between the trimmed V and J ends, which lost 5 bases and 3 bases, there was a span of 16 bases. The CDR3 has 16 residues. The V gene's germline CDR1 is KGHDR and CDR2 SFDVKD. CDR3 in DNA: TGTGCCACCAGTGCGCAGGGGCGAGGTATCTACAATGAGCAGTTCTTC. Translating gives CATSAQGRGIYNEQFF.

This chain connects TRBV6-2 or TRBV6-3 to TRBJ1-1; D is unclear. The CDR3 spans 15 residues. Per germline, CDR1 MNHEY and CDR2 SVGEGT. Trimming shortened V by 6 bases and J by 3 bases, and 17 bases separated the two germline ends. DNA for the CDR3: TGTGCCAGCAGCTATTACGAAGTCGGGGACACTGAAGCTTTCTTT. It encodes CASSYYEVGDTEAFF.

This clone appeared a few times. The rearrangement joins TRBV4-3 to TRBJ1-2, with TRBD1 as a possible D gene (5 bases). Looked up from germline, CDR1 is LGHNA and CDR2 is YSLEER. This CDR3 comprises 14 residues. With 4 bases removed from V and 2 bases from J, the gap between germline ends came to 11 bases. For the CDR3, the DNA is TGCGCCAGCAGCCCTGGGGACTTCAACTATGGCTACACCTTC. This translates into CASSPGDFNYGYTF.

The sample holds a few counts of this clone. The chain's CDR3 is CASNRGTEGHGYTF. The CDR3 region has the DNA TGTGCCAGCAATAGAGGGACAGAAGGTCATGGCTACACCTTC. The chain has TRBV6-5 and TRBJ1-2, with 7 bases identical to TRBD1. Germline-derived CDR1 and CDR2 are MNHEY and SVGAGI. V gave up 7 bases and J gave up 6 bases; unmatched junction bases: 11. The CDR3 totals 14 residues.

V usage is TRBV19 and J usage is TRBJ2-7; 7 nucleotides line up with TRBD2. V trimming: 4 bases; J trimming: 4 bases; junction bases outside the gene matches: 1. Germline assignment: CDR1 LNHDA and CDR2 SQIVND (reference sequence). The CDR3 contains 12 residues. CDR3 nucleotide sequence: TGTGCCAGTAGTACTAGCGGTTACGAGCAGTACTTC. Translating gives CASSTSGYEQYF.

The chain couples TRBV18 to TRBJ1-1; D gene unclear. V lost 1 base and J 6 bases, leaving 9 bases between the germline ends. Germline V gene sequence: CDR1 KGHSH, CDR2 LQKENI. The CDR3 totals 13 residues. The CDR3 region has the DNA TGTGCCAGCTCACCACAGGAGGAACCTGAAGCTTTCTTT. Amino acid sequence: CASSPQEEPEAFF.

The chain combines TRBV20-1 with TRBJ2-2, with 8 bases matching TRBD2. With 3 bases clipped from V and 3 bases from J, the junction kept 3 bases outside the gene matches. The CDR3 spans 14 residues. Germline loops: CDR1 DFQATT, CDR2 SNEGSKA (reference sequence). Here the CDR3 reads CSASLAGYTGELFF. Written as DNA, the CDR3 is TGCAGTGCTAGTCTAGCGGGCTACACCGGGGAGCTGTTTTTT.

The chain combines TRBV6-2 or TRBV6-3 with TRBJ2-1; 11 bases are shared with TRBD2. Germline values: CDR1 MNHEY, CDR2 SVGEGT. Trimming took 0 bases from V and 4 from J; bases not matched to a gene: 2. The CDR3 runs to 16 residues. CDR3 loop: CASSYSTSGGYNEQFF. The DNA of the CDR3 is TGTGCCAGCAGTTACTCAACTAGCGGGGGATACAATGAGCAGTTCTTC.

The rearrangement links TRBV30 to TRBJ2-2; 7 nucleotides match TRBD1. Germline V gene lookup returns CDR1 GTSNPN and CDR2 SVGIG (reference sequence). The CDR3 has 15 residues. Trimming took 7 bases from V and 1 from J; bases not matched to a gene: 9. The CDR3, as DNA: TGTGCCTCCCCTTCAGGGGGTAAGAACACCGGGGAGCTGTTTTTT. Its protein is CASPSGGKNTGELFF.

The rearrangement links TRBV5-1 to TRBJ2-7; D remains unclear. Germline V gene lookup returns CDR1 SGHRS and CDR2 YFSETQ. The V and J ends lost 3 bases and 3 bases respectively, with 7 bases between them. The CDR3 totals 12 residues. The CDR3, as DNA: TGCGCCAGCAGCTCAACATACTACGAGCAGTACTTC. The encoded protein is CASSSTYYEQYF.

V gene TRBV4-1 combines with J gene TRBJ1-1; D is perhaps TRBD1 (5 bases). The germline gives CDR1 MGHRA, CDR2 YSYEKL. Trimming cost V 5 bases and J 1 base, with 17 bases left between them. This CDR3 has 16 residues. CDR3 sequence (DNA): TGCGCCAGCAGCGGTCCATTCGGTACAGGGAACACTGAAGCTTTCTTT. Its protein product is CASSGPFGTGNTEAFF.

V gene TRBV16 combines with J gene TRBJ2-5, with D hard to call. With 0 bases removed from V and 7 bases from J, the gap between germline ends came to 9 bases. Germline assignment: CDR1 KGHSY and CDR2 FQNENV. The CDR3 runs 13 residues. CDR3 sequence reads: CASSQSVLRTQYF. CDR3 nucleotides: TGTGCCAGCAGCCAATCAGTCTTGAGGACCCAGTACTTC.

The chain uses TRBV7-2 and TRBJ2-1; no definite D call. Trimming took 0 bases from V and 5 from J, leaving 11 bases between them. The CDR3 consists of 15 residues. CDR1 and CDR2 (germline): SGHTA, FQGNSA. The chain's CDR3 is CASSLALGSHNEQFF. The CDR3 DNA reads as TGTGCCAGCAGCTTAGCGCTGGGTAGCCACAATGAGCAGTTCTTC.

This clone was seen a handful of times. The genes are TRBV11-2 and TRBJ1-1; unclear D gene. The CDR3 runs to 15 residues. The V end was cut by 0 bases, the J end by 0 bases, with 8 bases between. Germline CDR1 SGHAT, CDR2 FQNNGV. CDR3 in amino acids: CASSLDPGLNTEAFF. CDR3 coding DNA: TGTGCCAGCAGCTTAGATCCGGGGTTGAACACTGAAGCTTTCTTT.

The table lists this clone with a few counts. The chain recombines TRBV7-8 with TRBJ1-5; D not resolved. There are 15 residues in the CDR3. Germline V gives CDR1 SGHVS, CDR2 FQNEAQ. The V end lost 5 bases, the J end lost 4 bases, and 15 bases lay between the germline ends. This chain's CDR3 is CASSPSAGGNQPQHF. Here the CDR3 DNA reads TGTGCCAGCAGCCCGAGCGCGGGAGGGAATCAGCCCCAGCATTTT.

This clone was seen a few times. The CDR3 sequence is CASSFPGQRNTEAFF. For the CDR3, the DNA is TGTGCCAGCAGTTTCCCGGGACAGAGGAACACTGAAGCTTTCTTT. The chain has TRBV7-9 and TRBJ1-1; 7 bases are shared with TRBD1. The V segment lost 6 bases and the J segment 1 base; nucleotides outside the gene matches: 8. The CDR3 is made up of 15 amino acids. From germline, CDR1 is SEHNR and CDR2 FQNEAQ (reference sequence).

The rearrangement links TRBV24-1 to TRBJ2-1; TRBD2 matches 8 bases. The CDR3 totals 16 residues. Germline V CDR1 and CDR2: KGHDR, SFDVKD. V dropped 1 base and J dropped 7; count of bases not matched to a gene: 8. The CDR3 region has the DNA TGTGCCACCAGTGATTTAGCGGGAGATATTTGGAATGAGCAGTTCTTC. Translated: CATSDLAGDIWNEQFF.

The V gene is TRBV6-6, the J gene TRBJ2-7; TRBD1 aligns across 9 bases. J was trimmed by 5 bases and V by 5 bases; bases with no gene match: 16. Germline lookup yields CDR1 MNHNY and CDR2 SVGAGI (reference sequence). CDR3 length equals 17 residues. In DNA form, the CDR3 reads TGTGCCAGCAGTCCCCGGGACAGGGAAATTTTGTGGGACGAGCAGTACTTC. It encodes CASSPRDREILWDEQYF.